One and the same sample provided the 18 T cell receptor beta chains below, sequenced in a study of blood T cell repertoires in COVID-19. Sequencing used immunoSEQ multiplex PCR; TCRdb keeps in-frame clones, though not all of them. The sample holds some 390,000 clones, around nine tenths seen once. Sequencing was done on a sample of peripheral blood. Receptors were obtained from a woman between 40 and 55 years old with COVID-19, enrolled during active disease.

V and J are TRBV10-3 and TRBJ2-7; tentative D call: TRBD1 (5 bases). This CDR3 spans 12 amino acids. Germline lookup yields CDR1 ENHRY and CDR2 SYGVKD. Trimming took 3 bases from V and 7 from J, leaving 10 bases between them. CDR3 in DNA: TGTGCCATCAGTGACAGGGTCGATGAGCAGTACTTC. Translated: CAISDRVDEQYF.

The V gene is TRBV27, the J gene TRBJ1-6, with a tentative D call TRBD1 (6 bases). CDR1 MNHEY and CDR2 SMNVEV come from the germline V gene (reference sequence). Trimming pared 0 bases from V and 9 bases from J, leaving 12 bases between. This CDR3 comprises 15 residues. The DNA of the CDR3 is TGTGCCAGCAGTTTATCGCCACAGGGAAGTTCACCCCTCCACTTT. Residues: CASSLSPQGSSPLHF.

This rearrangement joins TRBV19 to TRBJ2-5; 9 nucleotides align to TRBD2. Germline V gene sequence: CDR1 LNHDA, CDR2 SQIVND (reference sequence). V was pared by 4 bases and J by 3 bases, with 9 bases of the junction left unmatched. This CDR3 region has 16 residues. The CDR3 DNA sequence: TGTGCCAGTAGTACACGAGCTAGACTAGCGGAAGAGACCCAGTACTTC. Translation gives CASSTRARLAEETQYF. Looking up the rest from reference TRBV19 and TRBJ2-5 gives the full variable domain: DGGITQSPKYLFRKEGQNVTLSCEQNLNHDAMYWYRQDPGQGLRLIYYSQIVNDFQKGDIAEGYSVSREKKESFPLTVTSAQKNPTAFYLCASSTRARLAEETQYFGPGTRLLVL.

The rearrangement links TRBV6-5 to TRBJ2-7; D remains unclear. CDR1 is MNHEY and CDR2 is SVGAGI in the germline V gene. V lost 5 bases to trimming and J lost 6 bases, with 14 bases between them. This CDR3 is built from 13 residues. DNA for the CDR3: TGTGCCAGCAGTCAGTTGATTGATGCCGAGCAGTACTTC. Amino acids: CASSQLIDAEQYF.

The genes are TRBV7-2 and TRBJ2-7, with D possibly being TRBD2 (5 bases). Germline CDR1 and CDR2: SGHTA and FQGNSA. The CDR3 runs to 16 residues. V was cut by 0 bases and J by 4 bases, with 16 bases left in between. The CDR3 bases are TGTGCCAGCAGCTTAGCGCGACTATTCCGCGGGTACGAGCAGTACTTC. Amino acid sequence: CASSLARLFRGYEQYF.

This rearrangement joins TRBV7-6 to TRBJ1-6, with TRBD1 matching over 8 bases. This CDR3 region has 14 residues. Germline trimming cut 1 base from V and 15 bases from J; bases unmatched to any gene: 8. Germline loops: CDR1 SGHVS, CDR2 FNYEAQ. The CDR3 protein is CASSLGEDRGVLHF. The CDR3 nucleotides read TGTGCCAGCAGCTTAGGGGAAGACAGGGGAGTCCTCCACTTT.

The J gene is TRBJ2-5, the V gene TRBV5-1; TRBD1 matches at 11 bases. V dropped 4 bases and J dropped 6; count of bases not matched to a gene: 5. From germline, CDR1 is SGHRS and CDR2 YFSETQ. The CDR3 covers 14 residues. CDR3 nucleotide sequence: TGCGCCAGCAGCCAGGACAGGGGGCGAAAGACCCAGTACTTC. Its translation is CASSQDRGRKTQYF.

For this clone: The sample has other DNA sequences that encode this CDR3 too. The V call is TRBV28, the J call TRBJ2-7, with D unresolved. Germline CDR1 reads MDHEN; CDR2 reads SYDVKM. With 6 bases removed from V and 2 bases from J, the gap between germline ends came to 5 bases. The CDR3 totals 11 residues. CDR3 DNA: TGTGCCAGCAGCTCTGCCTACGAGCAGTACTTC. It encodes CASSSAYEQYF.

The rearrangement joins TRBV7-6 to TRBJ1-3; D perhaps matches TRBD1 (6 bases). Germline-derived CDR1 and CDR2 are SGHVS and FNYEAQ. V was cut by 2 bases and J by 0 bases, with 17 bases left in between. CDR3 size: 18 residues. CDR3 region: CASSLLGQHSPSGNTIYF. The DNA for the CDR3 is TGTGCCAGCAGCTTACTTGGACAGCACTCACCCTCTGGAAACACCATATATTTT.

Comments on this clone: Other nucleotide sequences from this sample produce the same CDR3. The chain recombines TRBV28 with TRBJ1-1; 8 bases line up with TRBD1. This CDR3 has 13 residues. V lost 6 bases and J lost 4; bases outside the gene matches: 4. CDR1 and CDR2 (germline): MDHEN, SYDVKM. The CDR3 here is CASSRTGGTEAFF. In DNA, the CDR3 is TGTGCCAGCAGCCGTACAGGGGGCACTGAAGCTTTCTTT.

The chain joins TRBV7-9 to TRBJ2-7, with a possible D match to TRBD2 (7 bases). With 6 bases removed from V and 0 bases from J, the gap between germline ends came to 15 bases. Germline values: CDR1 SEHNR, CDR2 FQNEAQ (reference sequence). The CDR3 is made up of 15 amino acids. The CDR3 DNA is TGTGCCAGCAGTCGCGGGGGCTCGAGCTCCTACGAGCAGTACTTC. Amino acid sequence: CASSRGGSSSYEQYF.

In its sample, this clone was seen a few times. The rearrangement joins TRBV10-3 to TRBJ1-6; possible D gene TRBD1, 6 bases. The CDR3 covers 14 residues. The germline gives CDR1 ENHRY, CDR2 SYGVKD. Deletions cut 6 bases from V and 7 bases from J, with 13 bases between. The CDR3 is CAISDRDTNSPLHF. The CDR3 coding sequence is TGTGCCATCAGCGACCGGGACACAAATTCACCCCTCCACTTT.

The V and J genes are TRBV4-2 and TRBJ2-3, with D perhaps matching TRBD2 (6 bases). CDR1 and CDR2 from the germline V gene are LGHNA and YNFKEQ. Trimming took 4 bases from V and 5 from J, leaving 10 bases between them. There are 13 residues in the CDR3. CDR3 nucleotide sequence: TGTGCCAGCAGCCTCGGGGGTCGAGATACGCAGTATTTT. This codes for CASSLGGRDTQYF.

The rearrangement uses TRBV30 and TRBJ2-1, with TRBD1 matching 7 bases. Trimming took 1 base from V and 10 from J; bases not matched to a gene: 4. This CDR3 has 12 residues. Germline V lookup: CDR1 GTSNPN, CDR2 SVGIG (reference sequence). The CDR3 nucleotides are TGTGCCTGGAGTGGACAGGGCGGGGAGCAGTTCTTC. Protein sequence: CAWSGQGGEQFF.

V is TRBV6-5 and J is TRBJ1-2; D is possibly TRBD1 (5 bases). The ends were cut back, 6 bases at V and 7 bases at J, with 12 bases in the middle. Germline V gives CDR1 MNHEY, CDR2 SVGAGI. CDR3 size: 12 residues. The CDR3 DNA follows: TGTGCCAGCAGGCGGGGGGGATCTGGCTACACCTTC. It is translated as CASRRGGSGYTF.

The rearrangement uses TRBV7-9 and TRBJ1-3, with D tentatively TRBD1 (5 bases). Germline lookup yields CDR1 SEHNR and CDR2 FQNEAQ (reference sequence). V was trimmed by 5 bases and J by 8 bases, leaving 16 bases between them. The CDR3 is made up of 14 amino acids. The CDR3 coding sequence is TGTGCCAGCAGCGGCGGCGTCAGGGCGGACACCATATATTTT. Translating gives CASSGGVRADTIYF. The full variable domain, completed using reference TRBV7-9 and TRBJ1-3, is DTGVSQNPRHKITKRGQNVTFRCDPISEHNRLYWYRQTLGQGPEFLTYFQNEAQLEKSRLLSDRFSAERPKGSFSTLEIQRTEQGDSAMYLCASSGGVRADTIYFGEGSWLTVV.

The rearrangement links TRBV27 to TRBJ2-7; 7 positions match TRBD1. V gave up 7 bases and J gave up 7 bases; unmatched junction bases: 10. This CDR3 has 13 amino acids. Per germline, CDR1 MNHEY and CDR2 SMNVEV (reference sequence). The CDR3 is CASKRQGVGEQYF. CDR3 bases: TGTGCCAGCAAGCGTCAGGGGGTTGGAGAGCAGTACTTC.

The J gene is TRBJ1-6, the V gene TRBV7-9; D unclear. The V and J ends lost 0 bases and 13 bases respectively, with 10 bases between them. The CDR3 totals 13 residues. CDR1 is SEHNR, CDR2 FQNEAQ, per germline (reference sequence). In DNA, the CDR3 is TGTGCCAGCAGCTTAGCGCGGGTGGATCCCCTCCACTTT. Protein sequence: CASSLARVDPLHF. Variable domain in full (rest from reference TRBV7-9 and TRBJ1-6): DTGVSQNPRHKITKRGQNVTFRCDPISEHNRLYWYRQTLGQGPEFLTYFQNEAQLEKSRLLSDRFSAERPKGSFSTLEIQRTEQGDSAMYLCASSLARVDPLHFGNGTRLTVT.